This TCR beta chain is drawn from a study of T-cell memory formation after mild COVID-19. Germline V gene lookup returns CDR1 DFQATT and CDR2 SNEGSKA (reference sequence). The ends were cut back, 4 bases at V and 9 bases at J, with 20 bases in the middle. The CDR3 has 14 amino acids. General study points: SARS-CoV-2 specificity was not confirmed for second-wave clones peaking on day 37. Clones that got smaller from day 15 to 85 had even CD4/CD8, while clones growing later tipped toward CD4+. There were some responding clones in pre-infection memory, which suggested that cross-reactive memory had joined.

In regard to this clonotype: Its target is unknown.

TCRdb re-derived calls from the 5' RACE reads in MiXCR, one entry per CDR3 protein. The repertoire consists of 150,000 to 200,000 distinct CDR3 sequences, with around a sixth occurring once and the leading ten covering 3% to 4.5%. The sequencing input was PBMCs or a T cell subset sorted from them (not recorded which). The source is a man aged 18 to 30 who had mild COVID-19 (a few samples of this study predate the infection). Cell type and time point are not known. This chain joins TRBV20-1 and TRBJ2-3, with TRBD1 as a possible D gene (6 bases). The CDR3 nucleotides are TGCAGTGCTACCCTCGGACAGTGGCCCCCAACGCAGTATTTT. Translating it yields CSATLGQWPPTQYF.